The clone carrying this T cell receptor beta chain was detected a few times. Its antigen is not identified. Sample-barcoded 5' priming and a J-beta primer mix drove a second PCR of about 6 to 12 cycles. With 12 random nucleotides, a template-switch adaptor tagged each individual cDNA molecule. TCRdb independently ran MiXCR on the 5' RACE reads; one entry per CDR3 protein. The sample lists hundreds of thousands of distinct CDR3 sequences, over 20% seen once, with approximately 3.6% in the top ten. The source of the sample is a study of blood T cells in healthy people across ages. Germline CDR1 and CDR2: MDHEN and SYDVKM. Trimming stripped 4 bases from V and 0 bases from J, with 13 bases between. This CDR3 comprises 15 residues. Regarding the study as a whole: Naive T cell percentage by flow cytometry tracked strongly with beta diversity.

Healthy individuals of Caucasian origin from Russia, aged roughly 6 to 90, served as donors. The chain has TRBV28 and TRBJ2-7, with D possibly being TRBD1 or TRBD2 (5 bases each). The TCR originated in a man aged 70-80 years in good health. Input material: blood. The CDR3, as DNA: TGTGCCAGCAGTTCTGGGGGTTTTTCCTCCTACGAGCAGTACTTC. Amino acid sequence: CASSSGGFSSYEQYF.